The 8 T cell receptor beta chains reported below all come from one sample, sequenced in a study of T cell responses to AZD1222 COVID-19 vaccine. TCRdb keeps only in-frame clones here, not all; method: immunoSEQ multiplex PCR. The data show 200,000 to 250,000 clones, just over 90% seen once. The specimen comprised peripheral blood, sampled on day 0 of MenACWY control vaccination. These receptors originate from an adult in good health.

The chain has TRBV5-1 and TRBJ1-4, with D possibly matching TRBD1 (6 bases). Germline CDR1 reads SGHRS; CDR2 reads YFSETQ. Trimming took 4 bases from V and 5 from J, leaving 18 bases between them. The CDR3 length is 16 residues. The CDR3 DNA reads as TGCGCCAGCAGCGTCGGCCACAGGGATCTAAATGAAAAACTGTTTTTT. It translates to CASSVGHRDLNEKLFF.

This chain uses TRBV5-5 with TRBJ2-1, with D tentatively TRBD1 or TRBD2 (5 bases each). From germline, CDR1 is SGHKS and CDR2 YYEKEE (reference sequence). Trimming shortened V by 4 bases and J by 7 bases, and 18 bases separated the two germline ends. There are 15 residues in the CDR3. CDR3 nucleotide sequence: TGTGCCAGCAGCGCGTCTCCCGGGACGCTAAATGAGCAGTTCTTC. Translation gives CASSASPGTLNEQFF.

The count of this clone is one. This chain connects TRBV4-3 to TRBJ1-5; TRBD1 agrees at 8 bases. The ends lost 3 bases at V and 4 bases at J; junction bases unmatched: 5. Per germline, CDR1 LGHNA and CDR2 YSLEER. CDR3 length: 15 residues. DNA of the CDR3: TGCGCCAGCAGCCACAGACAGGGGTCGAATCAGCCCCAGCATTTT. Protein: CASSHRQGSNQPQHF.

The CDR3 sequence: CASSGTGYTTNEKLFF. The CDR3 coding sequence is TGCGCCAGCAGCGGGACAGGGTACACAACTAATGAAAAACTGTTTTTT. V and J are TRBV5-1 and TRBJ1-4; 9 bases match TRBD1. CDR3 length: 16 amino acids. V was clipped by 4 bases and J by 0 bases; unmatched bases: 4. In germline, CDR1 is SGHRS, CDR2 YFSETQ.

The chain employs TRBV9 and TRBJ1-1, with D possibly TRBD1 on 5 matching bases. Germline CDR1 and CDR2: SGDLS and YYNGEE. The V end was cut by 0 bases, the J end by 6 bases, with 12 bases between. The CDR3 extends over 14 amino acids. The CDR3: CASSVGPGDAEAFF. The CDR3 DNA follows: TGTGCCAGCAGCGTAGGACCCGGGGACGCTGAAGCTTTCTTT.

The chain couples TRBV11-2 to TRBJ1-1; no reliable D call. The V end lost 3 bases, the J end lost 6 bases, and 14 bases lay between the germline ends. The germline V gene encodes CDR1 SGHAT and CDR2 FQNNGV. This CDR3 is built from 14 residues. The DNA for the CDR3 is TGTGCCAGCAGCTTTGGGTACCGGGAGGCTGAAGCTTTCTTT. This translates into CASSFGYREAEAFF.

The V gene is TRBV7-2, the J gene TRBJ1-2; maybe TRBD1 (5 bases). This CDR3 contains 16 residues. V shed 5 bases and J shed 5 bases, with 21 bases lying between them. In germline, CDR1 is SGHTA, CDR2 FQGNSA. CDR3 residues: CASSPDGAVVGYGYTF. The CDR3 bases are TGTGCCAGCAGCCCCGACGGGGCGGTTGTGGGATATGGCTACACCTTC.

CDR3 sequence reads: CASSQQGRGELFF. DNA for the CDR3: TGTGCCAGCAGCCAGCAGGGCAGGGGGGAGCTGTTTTTT. The chain employs TRBV5-5 and TRBJ2-2; D is possibly TRBD1 (5 bases). Germline V gene data show CDR1 as SGHKS and CDR2 as YYEKEE (reference sequence). V lost 4 bases, J lost 8 bases, and 12 bases lay in between. This CDR3 is built from 13 residues.